A selection of T cell receptor beta chains follows, all from one sample in a study of cytomegalovirus exposure and HLA in healthy donors. Repertoires were generated with immunoSEQ multiplex PCR, while TCRdb's copy carries only in-frame clones and drops some. Of some 110,000 clones listed, 76% are singletons. The sample taken for sequencing was PBMCs. These receptors came from a man over 45 in good health and CMV-seronegative. Both conserved end residues are trimmed from each CDR3. D genes are given only for firm matches. Only some rows state a clone size, as once, few, many or a class for expanded clones.

j_gene | d_gene | v_gene | abundance | CDR3aa
TRBJ2-7 | TRBD2 | TRBV30 | . | AWTTGTTYEQY
TRBJ2-7 | TRBD2 | TRBV20-1 | . | SGEGSYEQY
TRBJ2-5 | TRBD1 | TRBV7-9 | . | ASSQGAKETQY
TRBJ2-1 | . | TRBV9 | . | ASSAHHGWTNEQF
TRBJ2-3 | . | TRBV11-2 | . | ASSPELGRTDTQY
TRBJ1-1 | . | TRBV7-9 | few | ASSRTVNTEAF
TRBJ2-2 | . | TRBV4-2 | . | ASRAGTPPRGELF
TRBJ1-3 | TRBD1 | TRBV28 | . | ASSSGTGGKGNTIY
TRBJ2-5 | . | TRBV21-1 | once | ASSFGHPQKSETQY
TRBJ2-6 | . | TRBV6-5 | . | ASSYSYSGANVLT
TRBJ2-2 | . | TRBV7-9 | once | ASSAQNTGELF
TRBJ1-5 | . | TRBV18 | . | ASSHSVGGDQPQH
TRBJ2-2 | TRBD2 | TRBV6-5 | . | ASSYQAGANTGELF
TRBJ2-1 | . | TRBV18 | . | ASSPPSLADEQF
TRBJ1-4 | . | TRBV6-1 | . | ASSARLSGTTNEKLF
TRBJ1-6 | TRBD1 | TRBV2 | . | ASSTRQGLGSPLH
TRBJ1-5 | . | TRBV30 | . | AWRSGQGGPQH
TRBJ2-7 | TRBD1 | TRBV5-1 | . | ASSSETGGPYEQY
TRBJ1-2 | . | TRBV7-9 | . | ASSQGEARTYGYT
TRBJ1-4 | . | TRBV6-1 | few | ASSETGQNEKLF
TRBJ1-4 | . | TRBV19 | . | ASSIPGVDEKLF
TRBJ2-1 | TRBD1 | TRBV7-9 | . | ASSSYRGSGEQF
TRBJ2-5 | . | TRBV7-2 | . | ASSPQRPQETQY
TRBJ2-7 | TRBD1 | TRBV18 | . | ASSPNSGTGAYEQY
TRBJ2-7 | . | TRBV7-2 | . | ASSFPGQYRLY
TRBJ2-2 | TRBD2 | TRBV5-4 | . | ASRRGATGELF
TRBJ1-3 | TRBD1 | TRBV2 | few | ASSGQGANTIY
TRBJ1-1 | . | TRBV7-9 | . | SSSLWNTEAF
TRBJ1-3 | . | TRBV28 | . | AIGNSGNTIY
TRBJ1-3 | . | TRBV7-2 | . | ASSIGISGNTIY
TRBJ1-2 | . | TRBV6-5 | once | ASSSQGANVYGYT
TRBJ2-1 | . | TRBV10-3 | few | AISEGRRGPRDEQF
TRBJ2-3 | . | TRBV6-1 | . | ATTKRGGPDTQY
TRBJ2-6 | . | TRBV19 | few | ASSERGAGANVLT
TRBJ2-2 | TRBD2 | TRBV4-2 | . | ASSQRGTSGATNTGELF
TRBJ2-2 | . | TRBV19 | . | ASSPLAANTGELF
TRBJ2-3 | TRBD2 | TRBV11-3 | . | ASSLERGGTDTQY
TRBJ2-1 | TRBD2 | TRBV7-9 | once | ASSLMGTSYYNEQF
TRBJ1-5 | . | TRBV19 | . | ASSIGPLHGQPQH
TRBJ1-1 | . | TRBV6-5 | . | ASSISNTEAF
TRBJ2-5 | TRBD1 | TRBV2 | . | ASSEQGAVETQY
TRBJ2-2 | TRBD1 | TRBV5-4 | . | ASSRTGGAVSGGELF
TRBJ2-1 | TRBD2 | TRBV5-1 | . | ASSQTSGTNPYNEQF